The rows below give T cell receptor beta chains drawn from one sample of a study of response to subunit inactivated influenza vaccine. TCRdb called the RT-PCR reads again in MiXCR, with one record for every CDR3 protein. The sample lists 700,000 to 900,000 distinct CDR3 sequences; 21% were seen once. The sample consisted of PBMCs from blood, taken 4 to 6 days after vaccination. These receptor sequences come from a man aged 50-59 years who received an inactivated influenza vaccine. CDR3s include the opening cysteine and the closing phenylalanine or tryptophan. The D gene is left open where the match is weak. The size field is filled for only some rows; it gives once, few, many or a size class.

CDR3: CSASGDKETQYF
DNA: TGCAGTGCTAGCGGGGACAAAGAGACCCAGTACTTC
size: .
D: .
J: TRBJ2-5
V: TRBV20-1

CDR3: CASSLVGPNNEQFF
DNA: TGTGCCAGCAGCTTGGTAGGCCCGAACAATGAGCAGTTCTTC
size: .
D: .
J: TRBJ2-1
V: TRBV5-6

CDR3: CASSQFRNEQYF
DNA: TGTGCCAGCAGCCAATTTCGTAACGAGCAGTACTTC
size: .
D: .
J: TRBJ2-7
V: TRBV3-1

CDR3: CASSPVPGLAGGFSYNEQFF
DNA: TGTGCCAGCAGCCCAGTCCCGGGACTAGCGGGAGGGTTCTCCTACAATGAGCAGTTCTTC
size: few
D: TRBD2
J: TRBJ2-1
V: TRBV11-2

CDR3: CATRQRLDTQYF
DNA: TGTGCCACCCGACAGAGGCTTGATACGCAGTATTTT
size: .
D: .
J: TRBJ2-3
V: TRBV6-6

CDR3: CASSIGLAGNEQFF
DNA: TGTGCCAGCAGTATTGGACTAGCGGGCAATGAGCAGTTCTTC
size: few
D: TRBD2
J: TRBJ2-1
V: TRBV12-3/TRBV12-4

CDR3: CASSPHPTRDEQYF
DNA: TGCGCCAGCAGCCCACACCCAACCAGGGACGAGCAGTACTTC
size: .
D: .
J: TRBJ2-7
V: TRBV5-1

CDR3: CASRLRNEQFF
DNA: TGTGCCAGCAGACTGAGAAATGAGCAGTTCTTC
size: .
D: .
J: TRBJ2-1
V: TRBV12-3/TRBV12-4

CDR3: CASSFRPFGLITDTQYF
DNA: TGTGCCAGCAGTTTTCGTCCTTTCGGTCTAATCACAGATACGCAGTATTTT
size: few
D: .
J: TRBJ2-3
V: TRBV27

CDR3: CASLQGNSYEQYF
DNA: TGTGCCAGCCTACAGGGAAACTCCTACGAGCAGTACTTC
size: few
D: .
J: TRBJ2-7
V: TRBV6-2/TRBV6-3

CDR3: CASSAGLDLSNEQFF
DNA: TGTGCCAGCAGTGCGGGACTAGACCTCTCCAATGAGCAGTTCTTC
size: .
D: TRBD2
J: TRBJ2-1
V: TRBV6-1

CDR3: CAISARPSGYTF
DNA: TGTGCCATCAGTGCACGACCCAGTGGCTACACCTTC
size: .
D: .
J: TRBJ1-2
V: TRBV10-3

CDR3: CAISPSRDSSYEQYF
DNA: TGTGCCATCAGCCCTTCCCGGGACAGTTCCTACGAGCAGTACTTC
size: .
D: TRBD1
J: TRBJ2-7
V: TRBV10-3

CDR3: CSARDLFWETAGEQYF
DNA: TGCAGTGCTAGAGATTTATTTTGGGAGACAGCAGGCGAGCAGTACTTC
size: few
D: .
J: TRBJ2-7
V: TRBV20-1

CDR3: CASSSWDGQETQYF
DNA: TGTGCCAGCAGCTCGTGGGACGGGCAAGAGACCCAGTACTTC
size: few
D: .
J: TRBJ2-5
V: TRBV7-9

CDR3: CSARDLPTGTYF
DNA: TGCAGTGCCAGAGATCTCCCTACAGGTACCTACTTC
size: few
D: .
J: TRBJ1-2
V: TRBV20-1

CDR3: CASSTPGINYGYTF
DNA: TGTGCCAGCAGTACGCCGGGGATAAACTATGGCTACACCTTC
size: .
D: .
J: TRBJ1-2
V: TRBV6-2/TRBV6-3

CDR3: CASSYSKGLKVYEQYF
DNA: TGTGCCAGCAGTTACTCGAAGGGACTAAAGGTCTACGAGCAGTACTTC
size: few
D: TRBD2
J: TRBJ2-7
V: TRBV6-5

CDR3: CSARGSSSGSVSEQYF
DNA: TGCAGTGCTAGAGGTTCGTCTAGCGGGTCGGTCAGCGAGCAGTACTTC
size: few
D: TRBD2
J: TRBJ2-7
V: TRBV20-1

CDR3: CASMWTAFNTEAFF
DNA: TGTGCCAGCATGTGGACAGCTTTTAACACTGAAGCTTTCTTT
size: few
D: .
J: TRBJ1-1
V: TRBV6-2/TRBV6-3

CDR3: CSVADRGYEQYF
DNA: TGCAGCGTAGCGGACAGGGGCTACGAGCAGTACTTC
size: once
D: TRBD1
J: TRBJ2-7
V: TRBV29-1

CDR3: CASSRSGNIGELFF
DNA: TGTGCCAGCAGCCGCAGCGGGAATATCGGGGAGCTGTTTTTT
size: few
D: TRBD2
J: TRBJ2-2
V: TRBV6-1

CDR3: CASRGDRGGIYEQYF
DNA: TGTGCCAGCAGAGGGGACAGAGGAGGCATCTACGAGCAGTACTTC
size: .
D: TRBD1
J: TRBJ2-7
V: TRBV12-3/TRBV12-4

CDR3: CAISDGRDTGELFF
DNA: TGTGCCATCAGTGACGGCAGGGACACCGGGGAGCTGTTTTTT
size: .
D: .
J: TRBJ2-2
V: TRBV10-3

CDR3: CSARGQATYEQYF
DNA: TGCAGTGCTAGAGGGCAGGCAACCTACGAGCAGTACTTC
size: .
D: .
J: TRBJ2-7
V: TRBV20-1

CDR3: CSARDIPRTQYF
DNA: TGCAGTGCTAGAGATATCCCAAGGACCCAGTACTTC
size: few
D: .
J: TRBJ2-5
V: TRBV20-1

CDR3: CASSLSRNEQFF
DNA: TGTGCCAGCAGCTTAAGCCGCAATGAGCAGTTCTTC
size: few
D: .
J: TRBJ2-1
V: TRBV7-9

CDR3: CASSFWTPYEQYF
DNA: TGTGCCAGCAGCTTCTGGACTCCGTACGAGCAGTACTTC
size: .
D: .
J: TRBJ2-7
V: TRBV5-6

CDR3: CSVESFQNTEAFF
DNA: TGCAGCGTTGAGAGTTTCCAGAACACTGAAGCTTTCTTT
size: .
D: .
J: TRBJ1-1
V: TRBV29-1

CDR3: CASSYGSGQGKSYTF
DNA: TGTGCCAGCAGTTACGGATCGGGACAGGGGAAAAGCTACACCTTC
size: few
D: TRBD1
J: TRBJ1-2
V: TRBV6-5

CDR3: CASSLYPDSYEQYF
DNA: TGTGCCAGCAGTTTATACCCAGACTCCTACGAGCAGTACTTC
size: few
D: .
J: TRBJ2-7
V: TRBV27

CDR3: CASSPDGGTYNEQFF
DNA: TGCGCCAGCAGCCCGGATGGTGGTACCTACAATGAGCAGTTCTTC
size: few
D: .
J: TRBJ2-1
V: TRBV5-1

CDR3: CATSRDLTRASSGIYGYTF
DNA: TGTGCCACCAGCAGAGATTTGACTAGGGCGTCGTCGGGAATCTATGGCTACACCTTC
size: .
D: .
J: TRBJ1-2
V: TRBV15

CDR3: CASSYPQLAGALTQYF
DNA: TGTGCCAGCAGTTACCCCCAGCTAGCGGGGGCCCTGACCCAGTACTTC
size: .
D: TRBD2
J: TRBJ2-5
V: TRBV6-2/TRBV6-3

CDR3: CASSSTSDSTDTQYF
DNA: TGCGCCAGCAGCTCGACTAGCGATTCTACAGATACGCAGTATTTT
size: .
D: TRBD2
J: TRBJ2-3
V: TRBV5-1

CDR3: CASSFRTGLNTEAFF
DNA: TGTGCCAGCTCGTTCCGGACAGGGCTGAACACTGAAGCTTTCTTT
size: .
D: TRBD1
J: TRBJ1-1
V: TRBV18

CDR3: CASSLSWVYEQYF
DNA: TGTGCCAGCAGTTTATCCTGGGTCTACGAGCAGTACTTC
size: .
D: .
J: TRBJ2-7
V: TRBV27

CDR3: CASNTAGTAFLHF
DNA: TGTGCCAGCAACACCGCCGGGACAGCCTTTCTCCACTTT
size: few
D: TRBD1
J: TRBJ1-6
V: TRBV12-3/TRBV12-4